The 7 T cell receptor beta chains reported below all come from one sample, sequenced in a study of blood T cell repertoires in COVID-19. TCRdb's table, derived via immunoSEQ multiplex PCR, lists solely in-frame clones and lacks some. The data contain some 160,000 clones, roughly 80% of them seen just once; the ten biggest clones take up around 8.7%. Sequenced sample: peripheral blood. These receptor sequences come from a man between 45 and 60 years old with active or convalescent COVID-19.

The chain recombines TRBV10-1 with TRBJ2-7; 8 positions agree with TRBD2. The CDR3 loop spans 15 amino acids. V dropped 0 bases and J dropped 3; count of bases not matched to a gene: 4. Germline CDR1 reads WNHNN; CDR2 reads SYGVQD (reference sequence). CDR3 region: CASSESNSGVYEQYF. CDR3 sequence (DNA): TGCGCCAGCAGTGAGTCGAATAGCGGGGTCTACGAGCAGTACTTC.

The rearrangement joins TRBV2 to TRBJ2-3; 7 bases line up with TRBD2. The V gene's germline CDR1 is SNHLY and CDR2 FYNNEI. With V trimmed by 6 bases and J by 2 bases, 8 bases remained unmatched. The CDR3 contains 15 residues. CDR3 sequence: CASRDLAEVTDTQYF. In nucleotides, the CDR3 is TGTGCCAGCAGGGACCTAGCGGAGGTCACAGATACGCAGTATTTT.

This chain uses TRBV3-1 (or the pseudogene TRBV3-2) with TRBJ2-2; 7 bases align to TRBD2. The germline V gene has CDR1 LGHDT and CDR2 YNNKEL (reference sequence). This CDR3 has 16 amino acids. J gave up 7 bases and V 2 bases, and 10 bases lay outside the gene matches. CDR3 nucleotides: TGTGCCAGCAGCCAAATAAGCGGGAACTCCCACGGGGAGCTGTTTTTT. Protein product: CASSQISGNSHGELFF.

The rearrangement joins TRBV5-4 to TRBJ1-4; 7 positions agree with TRBD1. CDR1 is SGHNT, CDR2 YYREEE, per germline (reference sequence). V lost 4 bases, J lost 8 bases, and 11 bases stayed unmatched. CDR3 length: 15 amino acids. CDR3 region: CASSRDRAGREKLFF. The CDR3 DNA follows: TGTGCCAGCAGCAGAGACAGGGCGGGGAGGGAAAAACTGTTTTTT.

V gene TRBV29-1 combines with J gene TRBJ2-7; no firm D call. V dropped 6 bases and J dropped 1 base, with 16 bases sitting between them. Germline CDR1 reads SQVTM; CDR2 reads ANQGSEA. This CDR3 is built from 14 residues. The CDR3 sequence is CSVARQRGSYEQYF. As DNA, the CDR3 is TGCAGCGTCGCGCGCCAGCGTGGGTCCTACGAGCAGTACTTC.

The chain joins TRBV3-1 (or the pseudogene TRBV3-2) to TRBJ2-2; D gene uncertain. The CDR3 extends over 15 amino acids. The germline V gene has CDR1 LGHDT and CDR2 YNNKEL (reference sequence). Trimming stripped 1 base from V and 6 bases from J, with 12 bases between. Here the CDR3 reads CASSQVVRLPGELFF. The CDR3, as DNA: TGTGCCAGCAGCCAAGTAGTCCGGTTACCCGGGGAGCTGTTTTTT.

This sequence joins TRBV7-6 and TRBJ2-1, with 13 bases matching TRBD2. V lost 3 bases and J lost 7; bases outside the gene matches: 6. The length of the CDR3 is 16 residues. CDR1 and CDR2 (germline): SGHVS, FNYEAQ. For the CDR3, the DNA is TGTGCCAGCAGCTTTGGACTAGCGGGAGAAGGGAATGAGCAGTTCTTC. Its translation is CASSFGLAGEGNEQFF.